Listed below are T cell receptor beta chains from one sample, sequenced in a study of blood T cell repertoires in COVID-19. Measured with immunoSEQ multiplex PCR; TCRdb has only the in-frame clones, and not every one. The data hold 150,000 to 200,000 clones, with approximately 80% observed a single time. Material for sequencing was peripheral blood. All receptors derive from a woman of 80 years or more with active or convalescent COVID-19. The CDR3 runs from the conserved cysteine through the conserved F or W.

J gene | V gene | CDR3 protein
TRBJ1-2 | TRBV6-5 | CASSLTGGDGYTF
TRBJ1-1 | TRBV18 | CASSRDEPGLLGNTEAFF
TRBJ2-2 | TRBV7-2 | CASSLAPTSTGELFF
TRBJ1-3 | TRBV4-3 | CAMGGMGNTIYF
TRBJ1-1 | TRBV9 | CASSVTGMTEAFF
TRBJ2-1 | TRBV20-1 | CSATSRNEQFF
TRBJ1-5 | TRBV15 | CATSRDPLDGSNQPQHF
TRBJ2-2 | TRBV4-2 | CASSLFSLANTGELFF
TRBJ2-3 | TRBV27 | CASSFRAGMQYF
TRBJ2-6 | TRBV6-2/TRBV6-3 | CASSRQGVGSSGANVLTF
TRBJ2-1 | TRBV7-8 | CASSPSRGGRNEQFF
TRBJ2-2 | TRBV27 | CASKQGGTLTGELFF
TRBJ1-1 | TRBV7-2 | CASSFNKRNTEAFF
TRBJ1-1 | TRBV5-1 | CASTNGHQNTEAFF
TRBJ1-1 | TRBV25-1 | CASSESRNSVNTEAFF
TRBJ2-3 | TRBV7-2 | CASSFPGQAVTDTQYF
TRBJ1-2 | TRBV12-3/TRBV12-4 | CASTPGGLHGYTF
TRBJ2-2 | TRBV6-2/TRBV6-3 | CASSQGGVSTGELFF
TRBJ2-3 | TRBV11-2 | CASHPGGTVLLDTQYF
TRBJ1-2 | TRBV9 | CASSVAADRGGGYTF
TRBJ1-1 | TRBV7-9 | CASDADRVRTEAFF
TRBJ2-4 | TRBV19 | CASLGEYKNIQYF
TRBJ2-5 | TRBV20-1 | CSANSGGPQNF
TRBJ2-1 | TRBV7-8 | CASSYVAGGTYNEQFF